Listed below are T cell receptor beta chains from one sample, sequenced in a study of T-cell reconstitution after alpha-beta-depleted transplantation in children. Each CDR3 protein gets one entry after TCRdb re-called the PCR reads with MiXCR. This table holds about 610,000 distinct CDR3 sequences, 10% to 13% found once. Material: PBMCs from the stem cell graft donor, obtained from the stem cell graft. The source of these receptors is a human donor who donated a stem cell graft to a child with acute myeloid leukemia. Each CDR3 is given with its conserved first and last residue. A D gene is named only where the DNA matches it firmly. Clone size is stated in some rows and not others, as once, few, many or a class when expanded.

V gene: TRBV7-9
clone size: few
D gene: .
J gene: TRBJ1-1
CDR3 length: 17
CDR3 DNA: TGTGCCAGCAGCTTATGGGGCTGGGGACAAGAAAACACTGAAGCTTTCTTT
CDR3 protein: CASSLWGWGQENTEAFF

V gene: TRBV12-3/TRBV12-4
clone size: .
D gene: TRBD2
J gene: TRBJ2-7
CDR3 length: 15
CDR3 DNA: TGTGCCAGCAGTTCGGGGACTAGCGGGCGCAACGAGCAGTACTTC
CDR3 protein: CASSSGTSGRNEQYF

V gene: TRBV6-1
clone size: .
D gene: TRBD1
J gene: TRBJ2-6
CDR3 length: 17
CDR3 DNA: TGTGCCAGCAGCACAGGGGCCACTCGCTCTGGGGCCAACGTCCTGACTTTC
CDR3 protein: CASSTGATRSGANVLTF

V gene: TRBV5-6
clone size: .
D gene: .
J gene: TRBJ1-1
CDR3 length: 15
CDR3 DNA: TGTGCCAGCAGCTTGGGGTTACAGACGAACACTGAAGCTTTCTTT
CDR3 protein: CASSLGLQTNTEAFF

V gene: TRBV4-1
clone size: many
D gene: .
J gene: TRBJ1-4
CDR3 length: 15
CDR3 DNA: TGCGCCAGCAGCCAAGCCAGGGGCTTAGTTGAAAAACTGTTTTTT
CDR3 protein: CASSQARGLVEKLFF

V gene: TRBV28
clone size: many
D gene: TRBD1
J gene: TRBJ2-7
CDR3 length: 14
CDR3 DNA: TGTGCCAGCAGTCAACCAAGGGGGCATCACGAGCAGTACTTC
CDR3 protein: CASSQPRGHHEQYF

V gene: TRBV20-1
clone size: .
D gene: .
J gene: TRBJ2-1
CDR3 length: 16
CDR3 DNA: TGCAGTGCTAGAGATTTGACGGACAGCTCCTACAATGAGCAGTTCTTC
CDR3 protein: CSARDLTDSSYNEQFF

V gene: TRBV15
clone size: .
D gene: .
J gene: TRBJ1-4
CDR3 length: 14
CDR3 DNA: TGTGCCACCAGCAGAGGGGGGGCGGATGAAAAACTGTTTTTT
CDR3 protein: CATSRGGADEKLFF

V gene: TRBV6-5
clone size: .
D gene: TRBD2
J gene: TRBJ2-1
CDR3 length: 16
CDR3 DNA: TGTGCCAGCAGTTCTACCGGGACTAGCGGGAGAGGGGAGCAGTTCTTC
CDR3 protein: CASSSTGTSGRGEQFF

V gene: TRBV6-1
clone size: .
D gene: TRBD2
J gene: TRBJ2-7
CDR3 length: 15
CDR3 DNA: TGTGCCAGCAGGGTGGGGACTACCCTAAACTACGAGCAGTACTTC
CDR3 protein: CASRVGTTLNYEQYF

V gene: TRBV7-2
clone size: many
D gene: .
J gene: TRBJ2-7
CDR3 length: 15
CDR3 DNA: TGTGCCAGCAGCTTAGTCCAGGGAGCTCCCTACGAGCAGTACTTC
CDR3 protein: CASSLVQGAPYEQYF

V gene: TRBV5-5
clone size: .
D gene: .
J gene: TRBJ2-3
CDR3 length: 14
CDR3 DNA: TGTGCCAGCGGGAAGACAGGCCCGATAGATACGCAGTATTTT
CDR3 protein: CASGKTGPIDTQYF

V gene: TRBV27
clone size: many
D gene: TRBD1
J gene: TRBJ2-2
CDR3 length: 14
CDR3 DNA: TGTGCCAGCAGGCTTGGACAGGGGTCAGGGGAGCTGTTTTTT
CDR3 protein: CASRLGQGSGELFF

V gene: TRBV4-2
clone size: .
D gene: .
J gene: TRBJ2-3
CDR3 length: 17
CDR3 DNA: TGCGCCAGCAGCCAAGACCAGATAGCTCCTAGCACAGATACGCAGTATTTT
CDR3 protein: CASSQDQIAPSTDTQYF

V gene: TRBV15
clone size: few
D gene: .
J gene: TRBJ1-4
CDR3 length: 17
CDR3 DNA: TGTGCCACCAGCAGAGAACCTAAGACAGCAACTAATGAAAAACTGTTTTTT
CDR3 protein: CATSREPKTATNEKLFF

V gene: TRBV10-3
clone size: few
D gene: .
J gene: TRBJ1-6
CDR3 length: 12
CDR3 DNA: TGTGCCATCAGTGAGTCGGAACCACCCCTCCACTTT
CDR3 protein: CAISESEPPLHF

V gene: TRBV29-1
clone size: many
D gene: TRBD1
J gene: TRBJ2-6
CDR3 length: 19
CDR3 DNA: TGCAGCGTTGTGAAGAACCGACAGGGGGCTTTCGGTGGGGCCAACGTCCTGACTTTC
CDR3 protein: CSVVKNRQGAFGGANVLTF

V gene: TRBV29-1
clone size: many
D gene: .
J gene: TRBJ2-5
CDR3 length: 14
CDR3 DNA: TGCAGCGTTGGGTCGTGGCTAGCGCAAGAGACCCAGTACTTC
CDR3 protein: CSVGSWLAQETQYF

V gene: TRBV6-5
clone size: few
D gene: .
J gene: TRBJ1-5
CDR3 length: 19
CDR3 DNA: TGTGCCAGCAGGGTATCGTTCGGAGGGGGACACCGTAGCAATCAGCCCCAGCATTTT
CDR3 protein: CASRVSFGGGHRSNQPQHF

V gene: TRBV5-6
clone size: few
D gene: .
J gene: TRBJ1-4
CDR3 length: 15
CDR3 DNA: TGTGCCAGCAGCTTGCTCAGGGGAACTAATGAAAAACTGTTTTTT
CDR3 protein: CASSLLRGTNEKLFF

V gene: TRBV30
clone size: .
D gene: TRBD1
J gene: TRBJ1-5
CDR3 length: 14
CDR3 DNA: TGTGCCTGGAGTCCGAACAGGGGGCGGCAGCCCCAGCATTTT
CDR3 protein: CAWSPNRGRQPQHF

V gene: TRBV20-1
clone size: many
D gene: TRBD1
J gene: TRBJ2-7
CDR3 length: 13
CDR3 DNA: TGCAGTGCGGGACAGGGGGTCCCGGGCGAGCAGTACTTC
CDR3 protein: CSAGQGVPGEQYF

V gene: TRBV7-9
clone size: many
D gene: .
J gene: TRBJ2-3
CDR3 length: 12
CDR3 DNA: TGTGCCAGCAGCTTCCTAGAGGTTACGCAGTATTTT
CDR3 protein: CASSFLEVTQYF